The entry that follows covers one T cell receptor beta chain sequence. Its antigen remains unidentified. Base qualities are not at hand, and no much larger clone is one base apart. This entry belongs to a study of blood T cell repertoires in COVID-19 (TCRdb year 2020). In the study overall: Samples from collaborators originated in the United States, Italy and Spain and spanned both the acute and convalescent phases of COVID-19. The material from the prospective study consisted of cDNA or gDNA derived from T cells, B-cell-depleted T cells, or PBMCs. The dataset comprised deeply sampled blood TCRbeta repertoires from subjects exposed to, actively infected with, or recovered from COVID-19. The repertoires were released in a freely available public database meant as a resource for research on the immune response to SARS-CoV-2. The samples were drawn from the first 160 participants of the ongoing ImmuneRACE study and from some 1,300 subjects provided by 6 global collaborators. Nearly every sample came with metadata listing a de-identified subject ID, COVID-19 status, age in years and sex. Where available, HLA class I and class II types were taken from metadata supplied by the sample provider and were not determined by assay-based typing. General conclusions and limits of the study: How much clinical and demographic metadata was included differed by source and by participant, and the metadata was provided uncurated.

CDR1 and CDR2, per the germline V gene (reference sequence), are GTSNPN and SVGIG. Spanning cysteine to phenylalanine, the CDR3 consists of 14 amino acids. The CDR3 DNA has 42 bases and is translated from base 1. V is trimmed back by 2 bases and J by 7 bases, and the junction contains 8 bases that no gene match accounts for. The immunoSEQ Assay, a bias-controlled multiplex PCR, was used to amplify TCRbeta CDR3 regions from genomic DNA. The original pipeline was this. Within the assay, amplification of reference gene primers was used to estimate how many nucleated cells each sample contained. To quantify the absolute abundance of each unique TCRbeta CDR3 rearrangement, sequence reads were collapsed and filtered. For each sample, productive Simpson clonality was calculated as the square root of Simpson's diversity index over productive rearrangements. TCRdb took this table from immuneACCESS and kept in-frame rearrangements with V and J called. Such tables lack part of the clones; where checked against another copy, unresolved V genes explain under half of the gap, and the rest is unexplained. Clone size and the V and J calls come from that table; the DNA yielded D and trimming. Here the sample has some 120,000 clones; more than 75% occur a single time. 3.5% to 4.5% of the sample lies in the top ten.

Whole blood was collected in K2EDTA tubes by collaborating institutions according to the institutions' own protocols. For TCRbeta analysis, collaborator samples were shipped as frozen whole blood, as isolated PBMCs, or as DNA extracted from either sample type. This TCR came from a woman aged 55-69 years with acute or convalescent COVID-19. This sequence uses TRBV30 and TRBJ2-1; TRBD2 lines up with 7 middle nucleotides. Source material: peripheral blood. In nucleotides, the sequence is TGTGCCTGGAGTAGGCAGATTAGCGGGAATGAGCAGTTCTTC. This is translated as CAWSRQISGNEQFF.